Shown below are 9 T cell receptor beta chains from a single sample sequenced in a study of blood T cell repertoires in COVID-19. Sequencing used immunoSEQ multiplex PCR; TCRdb keeps in-frame clones, though not all of them. In the table there are fewer than 250,000 clones, around four fifths of which are singletons. The source material was peripheral blood. The source of these receptors is a woman aged 55 to 70 with active or convalescent COVID-19.

This chain joins TRBV7-6 and TRBJ2-3, with TRBD1 identical over 7 bases. The CDR3 has 15 amino acids. Looked up from germline, CDR1 is SGHVS and CDR2 is FNYEAQ. The V gene end was trimmed by 2 bases and the J gene end by 0 bases; junction bases not matched to a gene: 2. The CDR3 spells CASSLRDSSTDTQYF. The CDR3 DNA is TGTGCCAGCAGCTTACGGGACAGCAGCACAGATACGCAGTATTTT.

The V call is TRBV11-2, the J call TRBJ1-5; 8 bases map to TRBD1. The length of the CDR3 is 16 residues. Germline-derived CDR1 and CDR2 are SGHAT and FQNNGV. Trimming at V came to 5 bases and at J to 4 bases, leaving 10 bases not matched to a gene. CDR3 coding DNA: TGTGCCAGCAGCGCCGGGTTGGACAGGGAAAATCAGCCCCAGCATTTT. It codes for CASSAGLDRENQPQHF.

V usage is TRBV11-2 and J usage is TRBJ1-4; TRBD1 agrees at 7 bases. CDR3 length: 14 amino acids. The germline V gene has CDR1 SGHAT and CDR2 FQNNGV. Unmatched junction bases numbered 5, after V lost 5 bases and J lost 5 bases. CDR3 in amino acids: CASSAQGPNEKLFF. CDR3 DNA: TGTGCCAGCAGCGCACAGGGGCCCAATGAAAAACTGTTTTTT.

J is TRBJ2-3 and V is TRBV6-5, with 7 bases lining up with TRBD2. The CDR3 totals 14 residues. The junction had 5 bases not matched to a gene; V was cut back by 5 bases and J by 3 bases. Germline V lookup: CDR1 MNHEY, CDR2 SVGAGI. In DNA, the CDR3 is TGTGCCAGCAGTAGGGCCGGGAGGACAGATACGCAGTATTTT. It encodes CASSRAGRTDTQYF.

The chain has TRBV11-3 and TRBJ1-2; D is undetermined. Trimming took 5 bases from V and 4 from J, leaving 11 bases between them. CDR1 SGHNT and CDR2 YENEEA come from the germline V gene. The CDR3 has 13 amino acids. CDR3 in DNA: TGTGCCAGCAGCCAAGGGCGGGGCTATGGCTACACCTTC. Its protein is CASSQGRGYGYTF.

The CDR3 DNA is TGCGCCAGCAGCCAAGAAGAAGTCAGGGGTAGGGAAAAACTGTTTTTT. This translates into CASSQEEVRGREKLFF. J is TRBJ1-4 and V is TRBV4-1; tentatively, D is TRBD1 (6 bases). The CDR3 consists of 16 residues. V gave up 0 bases and J gave up 8 bases, with 16 bases separating them. Looked up from germline, CDR1 is MGHRA and CDR2 is YSYEKL.

The chain employs TRBV7-9 and TRBJ2-6, with D unclear. The CDR3 extends over 12 amino acids. Germline values: CDR1 SEHNR, CDR2 FQNEAQ (reference sequence). Trimming stripped 8 bases from V and 0 bases from J, with 2 bases between. The CDR3 sequence is CASLSGANVLTF. The CDR3 DNA reads as TGTGCCAGCCTCTCTGGGGCCAACGTCCTGACTTTC.

This chain joins TRBV18 and TRBJ2-1; no firm D call. The CDR3 consists of 13 residues. V was shortened by 3 bases and J by 6 bases, with 9 bases between the two germline ends. In germline, CDR1 is KGHSH, CDR2 LQKENI. CDR3 protein: CASSPAEINEQFF. The CDR3 bases are TGTGCCAGCTCACCTGCGGAGATCAATGAGCAGTTCTTC.

This chain links TRBV29-1 with TRBJ1-1, with a tentative D call TRBD1 (5 bases). V lost 3 bases, J lost 6 bases, and 14 bases lay in between. The germline V gene has CDR1 SQVTM and CDR2 ANQGSEA. This CDR3 comprises 13 residues. The CDR3 coding sequence is TGCAGCGTTGAGCCCCGACCGGGGGCTGAAGCTTTCTTT. Protein sequence: CSVEPRPGAEAFF.